This TCR beta chain is from a study of beta chain features in type 1 diabetes listed by TCRdb under 2018. About the study as a whole: Mean age, gender distribution, total cell number and subset yield were not different between patients and healthy donors. Regulatory and stem cell-like memory subsets were isolated from only 8 patients and roughly 8 healthy donors, whereas naive and central memory subsets came from all 30 or so donors. A total of roughly 100,000,000 sorted cells were examined across all samples, and the number of cells per subset was strongly correlated with RNA yield. The study compared TCRB repertoires of sorted circulating CD4+ T cell subsets between recently diagnosed type 1 diabetes patients and matched healthy donors. Points the paper makes about the study in general: Naive, central memory and regulatory TCRB repertoires appeared to be more alike among patients than among healthy donors. In all four CD4+ subsets, TCRB CDR3 length was moderately but significantly shorter in type 1 diabetes patients. Shorter templates might be favored by PCR, yet because patient and control samples were amplified and corrected together, any such skew would affect both groups equally. At VDJ recombination sites, type 1 diabetes patients had fewer insertions and more deleted nucleotides, which implies abnormalities in thymic rearrangement. HLA sub-analyses involved small numbers of individuals, so any influence of HLA type on TCRB rearrangement remained unresolved. Because cDNA was sequenced instead of genomic DNA, activated cells with high expression could be over-represented, although the groups did not differ in activation or CD3 levels.

Each donor gave one peripheral blood draw, averaging approximately 120 mL, which was collected into heparinised tubes. A BD FACSAria II and a panel including CD45RO, CCR7, CD25, CD127, CD95 and CD27 were used to sort naive, central memory, regulatory and stem cell-like memory CD4+ T cells. All sorted populations exceeded 95% purity. PBMCs were isolated immediately by Lymphoprep density gradient centrifugation and stained directly without culture. To minimize batch effects, samples were stained and sorted in pairs, one healthy donor with one patient per experiment. Remarks on this clone: What this receptor recognizes is not known. There are no base qualities to consult, and no much larger clone falls within one base.

Reading the germline V gene gives CDR1 SGHRS and CDR2 YFSETQ. Relative to germline, V is missing 7 bases and J is missing 7 bases, with 7 bases of the junction outside any gene match. The CDR3, cysteine through phenylalanine, is 13 amino acids long. Kept here is only the CDR3 DNA, which spans 39 bases and is read in frame from base 1. All of the isolated RNA was reverse transcribed with the High Capacity cDNA Reverse Transcription Kit, so expressed TCRB transcripts were sequenced. Naive, central memory and regulatory T cell samples underwent deep immunoSEQ sequencing, averaging about 3.57 million total reads per sample. After sorted cells were lysed in RLT buffer, RNA was extracted with DNase-treated RNeasy Micro or Mini kits, with the choice depending on cell number. Each cell subset was processed separately to prevent cross-contamination, with patient and healthy donor samples processed together. TCRB sequences were amplified from cDNA with the immunoSEQ multiplex PCR, producing 87-bp fragments spanning the CDR3 region. Sequencing of the amplicons was done on the Illumina HiSeq platform. Per the authors' processing: Synthetic template baselines were used to correct PCR bias computationally, reads within Hamming distance 2 were collapsed, and singletons that could not be merged were discarded. By aligning reads against IMGT, V, D and J genes, CDR3 length, and insertions or deletions at six rearrangement sites were assigned. Clonotype counts were normalized to sorted cell number within each subset before computing true diversity and Gini coefficients with the tcR R package. Repertoire sharing was quantified using the overlap coefficient calculated on TCRB nucleotide sequences. Out-of-frame TCRB sequences from naive cells were analyzed as a proxy for the pre-selection repertoire. This immuneACCESS table, as held by TCRdb, lists in-frame sequences with V and J called but not all clones. Of the missing ones, under half trace to an unresolved V gene in checked studies; the others have no known cause. For V, J and clone size, that table is used; D and trimming come from the DNA. Recorded for this sample are under 450,000 clones; around 16% of them occurred a single time. The top ten hold roughly 0.017% of the sample.

Sequencing was performed on naive CD4+ T cells from blood. The cell subset or site label on this specimen signifies: true naive CD4+ T cells. The source is a woman aged 18-35 years in good health. The receptor chain draws on TRBV5-1 and TRBJ2-2; TRBD2 fits 7 bases in the junction. The sequenced DNA is TGCGCCAGCGGGAGGGCCGTGAGCGGGGAGCTGTTTTTT. This translates into CASGRAVSGELFF. Beyond the CDR3, the reference TRBV5-1 and TRBJ2-2 genes provide the residues; the full variable domain reads: KAGVTQTPRYLIKTRGQQVTLSCSPISGHRSVSWYQQTPGQGLQFLFEYFSETQRNKGNFPGRFSGRQFSNSRSEMNVSTLELGDSALYLCASGRAVSGELFFGEGSRLTVL.